The sequence of this T cell receptor beta chain was determined in a study of blood T cell repertoires in COVID-19. Background on the study: Samples of COVID-19 (acute and convalescent) were obtained from the United States, Italy and Spain.

From germline, CDR1 is MNHEY and CDR2 SVGAGI. The CDR3 loop spans 14 amino acids. The V and J ends lost 7 bases and 5 bases respectively, with 17 bases between them. In the original analysis: Researchers report that nucleated cell counts were estimated from reference gene primer amplification. Libraries were prepared by immunoSEQ multiplex PCR; TCRdb keeps only in-frame clonotypes and omits some of them. V and J calls and clone size are as listed in that table; D and trimming were resolved from the DNA. This table has 220,000 or so clones, 82% appearing once. The rearrangement uses TRBV6-5 and TRBJ1-1; TRBD1 is a possible D gene (6 bases). The sequencing sample was made of peripheral blood. This clonotype was sampled from a woman of 80 years or more with acute or convalescent COVID-19. The CDR3 DNA reads TGTGCCAGCATTCCCTCGGGCAGGGGAACTGAAGCTTTCTTT. Protein: CASIPSGRGTEAFF.